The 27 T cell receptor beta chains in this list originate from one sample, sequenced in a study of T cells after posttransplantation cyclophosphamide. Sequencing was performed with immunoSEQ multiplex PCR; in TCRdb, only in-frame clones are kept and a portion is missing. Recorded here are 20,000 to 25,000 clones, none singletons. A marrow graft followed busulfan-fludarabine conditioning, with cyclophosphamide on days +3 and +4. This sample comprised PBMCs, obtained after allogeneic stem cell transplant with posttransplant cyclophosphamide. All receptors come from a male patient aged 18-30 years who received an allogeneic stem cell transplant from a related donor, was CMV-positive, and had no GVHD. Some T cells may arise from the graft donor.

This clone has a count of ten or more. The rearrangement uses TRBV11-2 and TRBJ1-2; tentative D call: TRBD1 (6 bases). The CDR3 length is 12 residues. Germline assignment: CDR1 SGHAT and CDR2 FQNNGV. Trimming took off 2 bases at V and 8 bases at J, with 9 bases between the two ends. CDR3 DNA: TGTGCCAGCAGCTTAAATCAGGGGGGCTACACCTTC. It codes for CASSLNQGGYTF.

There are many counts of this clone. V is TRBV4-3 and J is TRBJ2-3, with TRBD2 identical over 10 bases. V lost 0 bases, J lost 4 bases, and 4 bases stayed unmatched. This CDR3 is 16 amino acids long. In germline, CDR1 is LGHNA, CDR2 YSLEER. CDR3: CASSQDPSGGSDTQYF. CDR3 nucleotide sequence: TGCGCCAGCAGCCAAGATCCTAGCGGGGGATCAGATACGCAGTATTTT.

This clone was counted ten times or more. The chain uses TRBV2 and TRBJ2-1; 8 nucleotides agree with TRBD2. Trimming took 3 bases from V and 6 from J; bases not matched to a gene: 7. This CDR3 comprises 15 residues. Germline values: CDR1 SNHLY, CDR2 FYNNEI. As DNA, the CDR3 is TGTGCCAGCAGTGAGGTAGGACTAGCTCTCAATGAGCAGTTCTTC. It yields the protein CASSEVGLALNEQFF.

CDR3 residues: CAWWPSDSGYTF. The CDR3, as DNA: TGTGCCTGGTGGCCCTCAGACAGCGGCTACACCTTC. J is TRBJ1-2 and V is TRBV30, with D possibly TRBD1 on 5 matching bases. The CDR3 covers 12 residues. Trimming took off 5 bases at V and 8 bases at J, with 15 bases between the two ends. Germline assignment: CDR1 GTSNPN and CDR2 SVGIG (reference sequence).

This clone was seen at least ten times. The CDR3 sequence is CASSDRGGSIDTQYF. The CDR3 DNA reads as TGTGCCAGCAGCGACCGGGGGGGAAGTATAGATACGCAGTATTTT. The chain uses TRBV9 and TRBJ2-3; 8 nucleotides align to TRBD2. The CDR3 totals 15 residues. V shed 3 bases, J shed 5 bases, and the junction held 8 bases outside the gene matches. Per the germline V gene, CDR1 is SGDLS and CDR2 is YYNGEE.

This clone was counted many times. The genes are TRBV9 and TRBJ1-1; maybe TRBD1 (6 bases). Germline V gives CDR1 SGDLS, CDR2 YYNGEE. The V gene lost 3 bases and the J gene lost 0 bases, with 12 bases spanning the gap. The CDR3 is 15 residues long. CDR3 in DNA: TGTGCCAGCAGCGCGACAGGAGCCCTGAACACTGAAGCTTTCTTT. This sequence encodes CASSATGALNTEAFF.

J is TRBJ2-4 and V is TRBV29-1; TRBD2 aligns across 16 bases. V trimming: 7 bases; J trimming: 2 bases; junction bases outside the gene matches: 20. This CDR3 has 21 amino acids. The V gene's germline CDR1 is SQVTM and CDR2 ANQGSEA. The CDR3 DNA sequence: TGCAGCGCTAGGGTGGGACTAGCGGGAGGGCCTGAGTTTTTTTCCAAAAACATTCAGTACTTC. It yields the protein CSARVGLAGGPEFFSKNIQYF.

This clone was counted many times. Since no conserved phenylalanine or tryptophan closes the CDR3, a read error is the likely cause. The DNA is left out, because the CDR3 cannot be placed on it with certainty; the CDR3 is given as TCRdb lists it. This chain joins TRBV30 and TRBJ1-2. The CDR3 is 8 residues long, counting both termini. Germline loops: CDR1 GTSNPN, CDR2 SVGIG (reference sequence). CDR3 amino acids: CAWSGRVV.

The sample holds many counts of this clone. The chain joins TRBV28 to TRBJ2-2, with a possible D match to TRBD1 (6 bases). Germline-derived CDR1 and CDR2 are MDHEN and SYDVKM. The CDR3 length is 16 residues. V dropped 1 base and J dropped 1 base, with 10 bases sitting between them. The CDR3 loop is CASSLSPGQNTGELFF. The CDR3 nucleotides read TGTGCCAGCAGTTTATCACCGGGACAGAACACCGGGGAGCTGTTTTTT.

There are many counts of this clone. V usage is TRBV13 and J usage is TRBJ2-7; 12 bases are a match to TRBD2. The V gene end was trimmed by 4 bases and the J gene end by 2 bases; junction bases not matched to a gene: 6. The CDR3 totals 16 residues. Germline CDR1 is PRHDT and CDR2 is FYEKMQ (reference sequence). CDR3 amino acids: CASSSLLAGGTYEQYF. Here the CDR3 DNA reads TGTGCCAGCAGCTCACTTCTAGCGGGAGGGACCTACGAGCAGTACTTC. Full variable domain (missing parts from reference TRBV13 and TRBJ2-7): AAGVIQSPRHLIKEKRETATLKCYPIPRHDTVYWYQQGPGQDPQFLISFYEKMQSDKGSIPDRFSAQQFSDYHSELNMSSLELGDSALYFCASSSLLAGGTYEQYFGPGTRLTVT.

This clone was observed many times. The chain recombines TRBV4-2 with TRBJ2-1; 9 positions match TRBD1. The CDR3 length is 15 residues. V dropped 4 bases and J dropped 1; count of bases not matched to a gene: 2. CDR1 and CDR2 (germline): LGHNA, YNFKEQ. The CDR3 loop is CASSRDRDSYNEQFF. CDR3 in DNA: TGTGCCAGCAGCCGGGACAGGGATTCCTACAATGAGCAGTTCTTC.

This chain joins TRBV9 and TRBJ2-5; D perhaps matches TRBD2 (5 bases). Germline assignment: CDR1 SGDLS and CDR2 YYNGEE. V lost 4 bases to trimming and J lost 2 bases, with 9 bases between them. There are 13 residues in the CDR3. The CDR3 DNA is TGTGCCAGCAGCTCTACTAGGCAAGAGACCCAGTACTTC. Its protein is CASSSTRQETQYF.

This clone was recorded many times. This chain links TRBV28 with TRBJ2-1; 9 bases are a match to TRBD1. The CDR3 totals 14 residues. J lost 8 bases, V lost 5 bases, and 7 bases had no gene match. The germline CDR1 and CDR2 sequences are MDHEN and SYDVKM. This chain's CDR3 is CASSEGQGFDEQFF. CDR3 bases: TGTGCCAGCAGTGAAGGACAGGGGTTCGATGAGCAGTTCTTC.

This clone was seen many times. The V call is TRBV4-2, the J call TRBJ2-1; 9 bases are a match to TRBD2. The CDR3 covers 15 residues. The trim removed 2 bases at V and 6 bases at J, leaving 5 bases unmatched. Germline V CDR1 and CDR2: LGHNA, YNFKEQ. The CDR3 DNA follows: TGTGCCAGCAGCCAAACCGGGACTAGCAGCAATGAGCAGTTCTTC. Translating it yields CASSQTGTSSNEQFF.

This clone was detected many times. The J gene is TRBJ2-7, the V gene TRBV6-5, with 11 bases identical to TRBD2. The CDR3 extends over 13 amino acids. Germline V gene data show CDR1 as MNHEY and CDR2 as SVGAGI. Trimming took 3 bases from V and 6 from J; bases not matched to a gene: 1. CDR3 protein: CASSYTSGGEQYF. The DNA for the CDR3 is TGTGCCAGCAGTTATACTAGCGGGGGCGAGCAGTACTTC.

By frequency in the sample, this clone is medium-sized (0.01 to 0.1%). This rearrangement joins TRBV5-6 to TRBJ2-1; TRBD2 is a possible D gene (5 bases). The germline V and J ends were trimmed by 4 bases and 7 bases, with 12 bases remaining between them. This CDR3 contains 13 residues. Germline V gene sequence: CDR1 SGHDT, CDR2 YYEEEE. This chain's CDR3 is CASSDGVLNEQFF. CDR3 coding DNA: TGTGCCAGCAGCGACGGGGTGTTAAATGAGCAGTTCTTC.

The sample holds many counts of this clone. In DNA, the CDR3 is TGTGCCAGCAGCCCAGACAGGAACTATGGCTACACCTTC. The encoded protein is CASSPDRNYGYTF. This chain connects TRBV5-5 to TRBJ1-2; perhaps TRBD1 as D (6 bases). The CDR3 totals 13 residues. The germline V and J ends were trimmed by 4 bases and 2 bases, with 9 bases remaining between them. CDR1 is SGHKS and CDR2 is YYEKEE in the germline V gene (reference sequence).

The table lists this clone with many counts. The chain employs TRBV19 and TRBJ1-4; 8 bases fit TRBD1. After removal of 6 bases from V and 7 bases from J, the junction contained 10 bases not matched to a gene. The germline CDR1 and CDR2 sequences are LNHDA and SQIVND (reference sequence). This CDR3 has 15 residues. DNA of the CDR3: TGTGCCAGTAGGGTCCAGGGGGCGCTCCGTGAAAAACTGTTTTTT. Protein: CASRVQGALREKLFF.

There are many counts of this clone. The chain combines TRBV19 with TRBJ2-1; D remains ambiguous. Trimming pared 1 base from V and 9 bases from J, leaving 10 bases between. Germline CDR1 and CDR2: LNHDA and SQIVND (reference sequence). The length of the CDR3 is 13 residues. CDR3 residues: CASSIVLAGEQFF. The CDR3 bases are TGTGCCAGTAGTATAGTTTTAGCCGGTGAGCAGTTCTTC. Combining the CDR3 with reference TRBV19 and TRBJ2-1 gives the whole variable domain DGGITQSPKYLFRKEGQNVTLSCEQNLNHDAMYWYRQDPGQGLRLIYYSQIVNDFQKGDIAEGYSVSREKKESFPLTVTSAQKNPTAFYLCASSIVLAGEQFFGPGTRLTVL.

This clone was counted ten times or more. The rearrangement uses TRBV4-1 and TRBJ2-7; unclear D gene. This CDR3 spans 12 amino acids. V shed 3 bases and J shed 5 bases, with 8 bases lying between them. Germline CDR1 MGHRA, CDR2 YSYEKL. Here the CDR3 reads CASSHILDEQYF. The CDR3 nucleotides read TGCGCCAGCAGCCACATCCTAGACGAGCAGTACTTC.

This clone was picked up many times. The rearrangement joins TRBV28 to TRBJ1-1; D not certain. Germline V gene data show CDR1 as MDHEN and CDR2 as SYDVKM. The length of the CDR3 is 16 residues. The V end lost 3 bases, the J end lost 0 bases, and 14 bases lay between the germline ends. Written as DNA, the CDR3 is TGTGCCAGCAGTTTTCCCGAGGGTGGCCTGAACACTGAAGCTTTCTTT. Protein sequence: CASSFPEGGLNTEAFF.

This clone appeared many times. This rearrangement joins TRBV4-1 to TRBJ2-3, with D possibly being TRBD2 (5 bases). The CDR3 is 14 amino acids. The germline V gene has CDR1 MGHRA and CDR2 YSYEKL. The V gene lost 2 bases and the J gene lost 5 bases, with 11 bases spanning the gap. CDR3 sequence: CASSQPLRGDTQYF. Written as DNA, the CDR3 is TGCGCCAGCAGCCAACCCTTACGGGGAGATACGCAGTATTTT.

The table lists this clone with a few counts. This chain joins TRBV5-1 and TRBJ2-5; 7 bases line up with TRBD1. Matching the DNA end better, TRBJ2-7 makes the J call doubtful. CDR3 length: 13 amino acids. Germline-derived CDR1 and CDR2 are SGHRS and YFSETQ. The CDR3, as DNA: TGCGCCAGCAGCTTCACAGGGGAGTACGAGCAGTACTTC. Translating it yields CASSFTGEYEQYF.

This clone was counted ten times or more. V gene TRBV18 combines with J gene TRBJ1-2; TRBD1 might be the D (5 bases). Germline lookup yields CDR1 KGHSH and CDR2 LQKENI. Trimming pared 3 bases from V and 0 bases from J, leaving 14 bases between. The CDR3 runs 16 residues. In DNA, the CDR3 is TGTGCCAGCTCACCTGAATGGGGCTATACTAACTATGGCTACACCTTC. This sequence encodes CASSPEWGYTNYGYTF.

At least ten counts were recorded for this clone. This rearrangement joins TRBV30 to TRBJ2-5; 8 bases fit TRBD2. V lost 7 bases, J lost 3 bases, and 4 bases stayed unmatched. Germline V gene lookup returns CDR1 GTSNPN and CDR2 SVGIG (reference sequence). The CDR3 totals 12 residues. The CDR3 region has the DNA TGTGCCTTTAGCGGGGCAAAAGAGACCCAGTACTTC. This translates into CAFSGAKETQYF. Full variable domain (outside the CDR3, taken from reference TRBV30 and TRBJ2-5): SQTIHQWPATLVQPVGSPLSLECTVEGTSNPNLYWYRQAAGRGLQLLFYSVGIGQISSEVPQNLSASRPQDRQFILSSKKLLLSDSGFYLCAFSGAKETQYFGPGTRLLVL.

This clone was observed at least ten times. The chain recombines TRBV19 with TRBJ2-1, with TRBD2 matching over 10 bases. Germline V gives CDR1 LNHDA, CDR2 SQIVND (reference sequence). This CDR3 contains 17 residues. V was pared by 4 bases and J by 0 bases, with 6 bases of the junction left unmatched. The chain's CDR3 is CASSTFLAGASYNEQFF. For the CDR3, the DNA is TGTGCCAGTAGTACGTTCCTAGCGGGGGCCTCCTACAATGAGCAGTTCTTC.

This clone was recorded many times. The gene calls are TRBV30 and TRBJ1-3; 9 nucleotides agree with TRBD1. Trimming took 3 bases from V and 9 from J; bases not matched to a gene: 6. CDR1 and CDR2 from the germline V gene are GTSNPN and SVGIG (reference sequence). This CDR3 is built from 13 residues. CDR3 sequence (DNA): TGTGCCTGGAGACAGGGGGCGAGCGGCACCATATATTTT. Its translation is CAWRQGASGTIYF.